The TCR beta chain described here comes from a study of T cell clusters in autoimmune cytopenias. The study's findings and limits: The T cell clusters were defined only in silico, without experimental functional validation. Exclusive TRB clusters were almost three-fold more numerous in healthy donors than in active autoimmune hepatitis.

About 39,000 genome equivalents of blood DNA were amplified for TRB. As regards this clonotype: The antigen is not known.

One tube held mixed TRB-A and TRB-B primer pools for touch-down PCR. Reprocessing the multiplex PCR reads, TCRdb reports a single entry for every CDR3 protein and omits DNA. The sample totals approximately 6,000 distinct CDR3 sequences; its top ten clones hold approximately 8.8%. Material: peripheral blood. This receptor was obtained from a human donor with an autoimmune cytopenia or autoimmune hepatitis (not recorded which).

The CDR3 sequence: CASSPDREITGELFF. The chain has TRBV5-6 and TRBJ2-2; the D gene TCRdb calls, TRBD1, cannot be checked with no DNA. From germline, CDR1 is SGHDT and CDR2 YYEEEE. This CDR3 contains 15 residues. The full variable domain, with the rest looked up from reference TRBV5-6 and TRBJ2-2, is DAGVTQSPTHLIKTRGQQVTLRCSPKSGHDTVSWYQQALGQGPQFIFQYYEEEERQRGNFPDRFSGHQFPNYSSELNVNALLLGDSALYLCASSPDREITGELFFGEGSRLTVL.